This note documents a single T cell receptor beta chain sequence. Its antigen is not identified. The sample is drawn from a study of cytomegalovirus exposure and HLA in healthy donors. Points from the study as a whole: The investigators catalogued 150 to 200 TCR beta chains as cytomegalovirus-associated.

V was cut by 8 bases and J by 2 bases, with 8 bases left in between. This CDR3 spans 12 amino acids. CDR1 KGHSH and CDR2 LQKENI come from the germline V gene. Libraries were prepared by immunoSEQ multiplex PCR; TCRdb keeps only in-frame clonotypes and omits some of them. The sample has approximately 200,000 clones; about 93% are singletons. The sample taken for sequencing was PBMCs. The chain combines TRBV18 with TRBJ2-3, with TRBD2 as a possible D gene (5 bases). The sequence was obtained from a woman aged 18-29 years in good health and CMV-seronegative. The CDR3 DNA is TGTGCCAGCACAGCGGACACAGATACGCAGTATTTT. This codes for CASTADTDTQYF.